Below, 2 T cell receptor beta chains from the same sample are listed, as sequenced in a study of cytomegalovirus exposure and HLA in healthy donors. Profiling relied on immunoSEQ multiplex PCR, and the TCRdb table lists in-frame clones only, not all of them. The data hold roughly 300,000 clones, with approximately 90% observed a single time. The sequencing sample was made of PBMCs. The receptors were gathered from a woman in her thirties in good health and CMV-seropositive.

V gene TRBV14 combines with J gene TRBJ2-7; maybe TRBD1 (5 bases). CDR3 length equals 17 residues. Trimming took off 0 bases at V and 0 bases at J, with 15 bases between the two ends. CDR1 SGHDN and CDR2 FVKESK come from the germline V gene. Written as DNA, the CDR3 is TGTGCCAGCAGCCAAGATCTCGGGCAGGGAAGCTCCTACGAGCAGTACTTC. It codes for CASSQDLGQGSSYEQYF.

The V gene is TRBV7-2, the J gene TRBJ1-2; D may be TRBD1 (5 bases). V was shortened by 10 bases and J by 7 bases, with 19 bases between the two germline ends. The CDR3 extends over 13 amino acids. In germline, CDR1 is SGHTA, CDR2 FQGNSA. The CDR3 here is CATPATDSSGYTF. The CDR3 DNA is TGTGCCACCCCGGCGACAGATTCCTCTGGCTACACCTTC.